The 14 T cell receptor beta chains given below trace back to one sample, sequenced in a study of identical twins. One entry per CDR3 protein, called by TCRdb with MiXCR from the 5' RACE reads. The repertoire includes approximately 1.8 million distinct CDR3 sequences, roughly 35% of them detected once, and under 0.35% sits in the top ten. Sequenced sample: cord blood. The receptors shown here come from a newborn girl in good health.

This clonotype came up many times. J is TRBJ1-2 and V is TRBV10-3; TRBD1 matches at 7 bases. V shed 4 bases, J shed 5 bases, and the junction held 1 base outside the gene matches. This CDR3 region has 12 residues. Germline CDR1 and CDR2: ENHRY and SYGVKD. CDR3 amino acids: CAISGQGYGYTF. The CDR3 nucleotides are TGTGCCATCAGTGGACAGGGTTATGGCTACACCTTC.

This clonotype was detected only a few times. The chain is built from TRBV20-1 and TRBJ2-1; maybe TRBD1 (6 bases). This CDR3 has 13 amino acids. Germline loops: CDR1 DFQATT, CDR2 SNEGSKA (reference sequence). The V end was cut by 6 bases, the J end by 9 bases, with 18 bases between. CDR3 region: CSARGVLGGEQFF. For the CDR3, the DNA is TGCAGTGCCCGAGGGGTACTAGGGGGTGAGCAGTTCTTC.

This chain links TRBV29-1 with TRBJ2-3; TRBD2 is a possible D gene (6 bases). Trimming removed 4 bases at V and 1 base at J, with 12 bases between. The CDR3 totals 14 residues. The germline V gene has CDR1 SQVTM and CDR2 ANQGSEA. CDR3 DNA sequence: TGCAGCGTTGCGGGGGACGGGGGCACAGATACGCAGTATTTT. Protein product: CSVAGDGGTDTQYF.

This clonotype was seen just once. J is TRBJ2-4 and V is TRBV28; 7 bases are shared with TRBD2. The CDR3 runs to 15 residues. The germline V gene encodes CDR1 MDHEN and CDR2 SYDVKM. The V gene end was trimmed by 3 bases and the J gene end by 2 bases; junction bases not matched to a gene: 4. This CDR3 reads CASSFAGAPKNIQYF. For the CDR3, the DNA is TGTGCCAGCAGTTTTGCGGGAGCTCCCAAAAACATTCAGTACTTC.

In the case of this clonotype: This clone may be a read error of a much larger clone one base away. The gene calls are TRBV14 and TRBJ1-2, with D perhaps TRBD1 (6 bases). Germline V gives CDR1 SGHDN, CDR2 FVKESK. Trimming cost V 0 bases and J 4 bases, with 9 bases left between them. The CDR3 is 14 residues long. CDR3 in amino acids: CASSQEARGYGYTF. As DNA, the CDR3 is TGTGCCAGCAGCCAAGAGGCCAGGGGCTATGGCTACACCTTC.

The chain links TRBV15 to TRBJ2-1; D is unclear. This CDR3 is built from 12 residues. CDR1 and CDR2 (germline): LNHNV, YYDKDF (reference sequence). V was clipped by 0 bases and J by 9 bases, with 6 bases between them. The CDR3 DNA reads as TGTGCCACCAGCAGAGATATGGGTGAGCAGTTCTTC. The encoded protein is CATSRDMGEQFF.

A word on this clonotype: The germline gene is not matched at one end of the junction; a read error may be the cause. The chain has TRBV7-2 and TRBJ2-3; D gene ambiguous. The CDR3 totals 13 residues. In germline, CDR1 is SGHTA, CDR2 FQGNSA. The CDR3 sequence is CASSHRWWDTQYF. DNA for the CDR3: TGTGCTAGCAGCCACCGTTGGTGGGATACGCAGTATTTT.

The V call is TRBV18, the J call TRBJ2-3; TRBD2 matches at 13 bases. J gave up 2 bases and V 4 bases, and 6 bases lay outside the gene matches. The germline V gene encodes CDR1 KGHSH and CDR2 LQKENI. The CDR3 is made up of 17 amino acids. In nucleotides, the CDR3 is TGTGCCAGCTCACAAGGGACTAGCGGGACTGACACAGATACGCAGTATTTT. Translating gives CASSQGTSGTDTDTQYF.

The chain employs TRBV25-1 and TRBJ1-2; tentative D call: TRBD1 (5 bases). The V gene's germline CDR1 is MGHDK and CDR2 SYGVNS. The length of the CDR3 is 13 residues. Trimming removed 2 bases from V and 8 bases from J, with 12 bases in between. The CDR3 protein is CASSELGKGGYTF. CDR3 DNA sequence: TGTGCCAGCAGTGAACTTGGGAAGGGGGGCTACACCTTC.

A note on this clonotype: An end of the junction differs from the germline gene, which may be a read error. V and J are TRBV7-9 and TRBJ2-3; the D call may be TRBD1 or TRBD2 (6 bases each). The CDR3 has 16 residues. Germline V gene sequence: CDR1 SEHNR, CDR2 FQNEAQ (reference sequence). The CDR3 protein is CASSLGFGGLTDTRYF. The CDR3 coding sequence is TGTGCCAGCAGCTTAGGGTTCGGGGGCCTGACAGATACGCGGTATTTT.

This clonotype showed up just a few times. This sequence joins TRBV7-2 and TRBJ2-4; 12 bases line up with TRBD2. The CDR3 is 18 amino acids. After removal of 2 bases from V and 2 bases from J, the junction contained 7 bases not matched to a gene. Looked up from germline, CDR1 is SGHTA and CDR2 is FQGNSA. CDR3 sequence reads: CASSLTLGLAGTKNIQYF. CDR3 coding DNA: TGTGCCAGCAGCTTAACCCTCGGACTAGCGGGAACCAAAAACATTCAGTACTTC. The whole variable domain, remainder taken from reference TRBV7-2 and TRBJ2-4, is GAGVSQSPSNKVTEKGKDVELRCDPISGHTALYWYRQSLGQGLEFLIYFQGNSAPDKSGLPSDRFSAERTGGSVSTLTIQRTQQEDSAVYLCASSLTLGLAGTKNIQYFGAGTRLSVL.

This clonotype has just a few counts. J is TRBJ2-1 and V is TRBV20-1, with 9 bases fitting TRBD2. There are 15 residues in the CDR3. Germline CDR1 and CDR2: DFQATT and SNEGSKA (reference sequence). The J segment lost 2 bases and the V segment lost 3 bases, leaving 5 bases of the junction unmatched. The CDR3 spells CSASRRGGPYNEQFF. The CDR3 nucleotides read TGCAGTGCTAGTCGGCGGGGGGGACCCTACAATGAGCAGTTCTTC.

This clonotype was observed at least ten times. The V gene is TRBV28, the J gene TRBJ1-2; D remains unclear. Germline V gene sequence: CDR1 MDHEN, CDR2 SYDVKM. V shed 6 bases and J shed 1 base, with 9 bases lying between them. The CDR3 length is 13 residues. The CDR3 sequence: CASSTTLNYGYTF. In nucleotides, the CDR3 is TGTGCCAGCAGCACGACACTTAACTATGGCTACACCTTC.

The V gene is TRBV20-1, the J gene TRBJ2-7; D gene ambiguous. The CDR3 length is 13 residues. Germline V gene data show CDR1 as DFQATT and CDR2 as SNEGSKA (reference sequence). The V gene lost 0 bases and the J gene lost 4 bases, with 10 bases spanning the gap. CDR3 bases: TGCAGTGCTAGAGATCTTGGTTTTTACGAGCAGTACTTC. It specifies CSARDLGFYEQYF.